This T cell receptor beta chain derives from a study of blood T cell repertoires in COVID-19. Study information: Some COVID-19 samples were acute and others convalescent; all came from the United States, Italy and Spain. Nucleic acid was either cDNA or gDNA, and it came from T cells, B-cell-depleted T cells, or PBMCs.

Per the original methods: Estimation of nucleated cell counts relied on the amplification of reference gene primers. TCRdb's copy holds only in-frame clones and misses some; the assay was immunoSEQ multiplex PCR. Clone size and the V and J calls come from that table; the DNA yielded D and trimming. This repertoire shows tens of thousands of clones, 75% to 90% found once; its top ten account for around 5%. Germline assignment: CDR1 SNHLY and CDR2 FYNNEI. The J segment lost 4 bases and the V segment lost 2 bases, leaving 6 bases of the junction unmatched. This CDR3 has 15 amino acids. Sample: peripheral blood. This TCR came from a man in his fifties or sixties with active COVID-19. The V call is TRBV2, the J call TRBJ1-1; 8 nucleotides agree with TRBD1. DNA for the CDR3: TGTGCCAGCAGTGAATCCTTCGGGACAGGCACTGAAGCTTTCTTT. Residues: CASSESFGTGTEAFF.